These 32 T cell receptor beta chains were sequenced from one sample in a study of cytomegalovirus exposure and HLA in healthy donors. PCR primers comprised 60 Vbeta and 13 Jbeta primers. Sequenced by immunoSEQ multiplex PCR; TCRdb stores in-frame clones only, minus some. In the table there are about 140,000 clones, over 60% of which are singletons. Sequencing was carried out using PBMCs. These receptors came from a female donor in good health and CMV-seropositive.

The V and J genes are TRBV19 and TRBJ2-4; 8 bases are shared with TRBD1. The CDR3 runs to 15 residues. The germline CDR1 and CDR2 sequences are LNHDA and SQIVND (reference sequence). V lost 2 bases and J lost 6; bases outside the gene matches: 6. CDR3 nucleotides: TGTGCCAGTAGTATAAAGGACAGGGTCGGAAACATTCAGTACTTC. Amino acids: CASSIKDRVGNIQYF.

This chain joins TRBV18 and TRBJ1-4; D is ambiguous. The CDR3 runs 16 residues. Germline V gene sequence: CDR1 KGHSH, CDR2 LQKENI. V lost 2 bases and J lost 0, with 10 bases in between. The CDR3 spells CASSPGPLATNEKLFF. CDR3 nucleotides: TGTGCCAGCTCACCAGGGCCGCTCGCAACTAATGAAAAACTGTTTTTT. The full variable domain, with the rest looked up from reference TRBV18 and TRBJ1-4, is NAGVMQNPRHLVRRRGQEARLRCSPMKGHSHVYWYRQLPEEGLKFMVYLQKENIIDESGMPKERFSAEFPKEGPSILRIQQVVRGDSAAYFCASSPGPLATNEKLFFGSGTQLSVL.

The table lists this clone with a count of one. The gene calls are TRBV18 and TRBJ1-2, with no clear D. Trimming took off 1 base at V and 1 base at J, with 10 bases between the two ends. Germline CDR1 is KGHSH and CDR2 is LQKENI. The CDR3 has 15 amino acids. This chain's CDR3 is CASSPREGYNYGYTF. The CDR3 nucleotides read TGTGCCAGCTCACCACGGGAGGGCTATAACTATGGCTACACCTTC.

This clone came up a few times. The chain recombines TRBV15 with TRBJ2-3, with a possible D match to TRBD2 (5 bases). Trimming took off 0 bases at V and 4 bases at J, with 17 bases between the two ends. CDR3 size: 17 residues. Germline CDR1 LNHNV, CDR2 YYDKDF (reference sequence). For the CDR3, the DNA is TGTGCCACCAGCAGAGATGGGCTGGGTGAGGGTCCAGATACGCAGTATTTT. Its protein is CATSRDGLGEGPDTQYF.

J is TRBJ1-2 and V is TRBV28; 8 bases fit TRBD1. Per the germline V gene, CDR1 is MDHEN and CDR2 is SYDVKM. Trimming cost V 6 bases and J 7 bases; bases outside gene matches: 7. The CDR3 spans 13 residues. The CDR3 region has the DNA TGTGCCAGCAGACCGCAGGGGGCCGGTGGCTACACCTTC. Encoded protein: CASRPQGAGGYTF.

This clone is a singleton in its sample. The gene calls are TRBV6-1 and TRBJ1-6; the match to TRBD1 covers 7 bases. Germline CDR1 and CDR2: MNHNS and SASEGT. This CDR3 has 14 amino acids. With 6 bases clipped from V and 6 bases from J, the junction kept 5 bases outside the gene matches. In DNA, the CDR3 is TGTGCCAGCAGGCCCGGGACAGCTAATTCACCCCTCCACTTT. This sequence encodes CASRPGTANSPLHF.

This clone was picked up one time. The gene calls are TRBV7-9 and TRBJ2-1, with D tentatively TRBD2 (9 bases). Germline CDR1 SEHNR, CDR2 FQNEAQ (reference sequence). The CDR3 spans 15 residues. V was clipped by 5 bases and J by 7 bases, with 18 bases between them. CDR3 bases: TGTGCCAGCAGCCCAGGGGGCGGGGGGGCGAATGAGCAGTTCTTC. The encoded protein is CASSPGGGGANEQFF. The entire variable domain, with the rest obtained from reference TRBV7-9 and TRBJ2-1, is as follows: DTGVSQNPRHKITKRGQNVTFRCDPISEHNRLYWYRQTLGQGPEFLTYFQNEAQLEKSRLLSDRFSAERPKGSFSTLEIQRTEQGDSAMYLCASSPGGGGANEQFFGPGTRLTVL.

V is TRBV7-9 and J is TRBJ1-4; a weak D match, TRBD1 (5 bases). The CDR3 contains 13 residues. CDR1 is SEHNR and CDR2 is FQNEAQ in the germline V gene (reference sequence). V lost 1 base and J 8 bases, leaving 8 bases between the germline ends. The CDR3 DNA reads TGTGCCAGCAGCTTAGTGGACACCGAAAAACTGTTTTTT. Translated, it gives CASSLVDTEKLFF.

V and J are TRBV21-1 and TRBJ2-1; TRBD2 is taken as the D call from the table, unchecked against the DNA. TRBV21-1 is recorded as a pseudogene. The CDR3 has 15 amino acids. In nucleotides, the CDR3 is TGTGCCAGCAGCAAAGGGGGGGGCCCTAAGAGGGAGCAGTTCTTC. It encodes CASSKGGGPKREQFF.

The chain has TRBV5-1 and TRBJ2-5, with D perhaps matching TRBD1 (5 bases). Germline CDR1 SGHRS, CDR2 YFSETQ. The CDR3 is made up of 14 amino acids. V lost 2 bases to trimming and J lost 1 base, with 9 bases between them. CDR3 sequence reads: CASSFQGTQETQYF. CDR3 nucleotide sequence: TGCGCCAGCAGCTTTCAGGGTACCCAAGAGACCCAGTACTTC.

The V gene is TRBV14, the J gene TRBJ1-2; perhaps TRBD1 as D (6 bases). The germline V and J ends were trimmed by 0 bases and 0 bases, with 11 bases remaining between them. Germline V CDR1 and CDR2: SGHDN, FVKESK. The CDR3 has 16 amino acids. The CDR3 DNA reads TGTGCCAGCAGCCAAGAATTGGGGGCGCCTAACTATGGCTACACCTTC. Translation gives CASSQELGAPNYGYTF.

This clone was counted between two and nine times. This CDR3 reads CASSPEVRNYGYTF. CDR3 DNA sequence: TGTGCCAGCAGCCCCGAGGTCCGTAACTATGGCTACACCTTC. The chain is built from TRBV14 and TRBJ1-2; no definite D call. V was trimmed by 4 bases and J by 1 base, leaving 10 bases between them. Germline lookup yields CDR1 SGHDN and CDR2 FVKESK. The CDR3 has 14 amino acids.

The CDR3 DNA reads as TGTGCCGGCAGGGCGGGCAATCAGCCCCAGCATTTT. Translating it yields CAGRAGNQPQHF. The chain employs TRBV30 and TRBJ1-5, with D tentatively TRBD1 (5 bases). CDR1 GTSNPN and CDR2 SVGIG come from the germline V gene (reference sequence). The ends were cut back, 8 bases at V and 2 bases at J, with 10 bases in the middle. The CDR3 spans 12 residues.

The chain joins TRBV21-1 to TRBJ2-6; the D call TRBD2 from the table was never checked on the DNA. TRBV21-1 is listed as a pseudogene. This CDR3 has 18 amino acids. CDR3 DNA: TGTGCCAGCAGCAGCCCTCCGGCGGGAAGCTCTGGGGCCAACGTCCTGACTTTC. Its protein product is CASSSPPAGSSGANVLTF.

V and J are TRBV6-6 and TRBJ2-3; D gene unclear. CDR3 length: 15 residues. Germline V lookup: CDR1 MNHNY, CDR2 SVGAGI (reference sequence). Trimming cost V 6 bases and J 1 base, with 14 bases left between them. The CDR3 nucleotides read TGTGCCAGCAGCCCCTATAACGCCGGCACAGATACGCAGTATTTT. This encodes CASSPYNAGTDTQYF.

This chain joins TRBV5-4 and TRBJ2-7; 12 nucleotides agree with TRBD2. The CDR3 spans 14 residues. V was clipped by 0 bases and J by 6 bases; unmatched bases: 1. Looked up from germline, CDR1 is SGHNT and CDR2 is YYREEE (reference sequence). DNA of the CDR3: TGTGCCAGCAGCTTGGGACTAGCGGGAGTCGAGCAGTACTTC. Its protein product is CASSLGLAGVEQYF.

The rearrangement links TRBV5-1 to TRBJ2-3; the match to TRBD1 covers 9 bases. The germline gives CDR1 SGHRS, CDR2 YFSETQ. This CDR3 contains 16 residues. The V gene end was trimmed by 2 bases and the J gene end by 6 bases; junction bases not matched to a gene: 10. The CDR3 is CASSFSADRGGDTQYF. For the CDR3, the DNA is TGCGCCAGCAGCTTCAGTGCGGACAGGGGAGGGGATACGCAGTATTTT.

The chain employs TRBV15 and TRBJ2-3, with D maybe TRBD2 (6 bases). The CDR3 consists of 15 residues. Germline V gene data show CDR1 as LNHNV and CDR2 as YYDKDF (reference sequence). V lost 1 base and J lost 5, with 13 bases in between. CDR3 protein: CATSRGLASVDTQYF. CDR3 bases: TGTGCCACCAGCAGAGGGCTAGCGAGCGTAGATACGCAGTATTTT.

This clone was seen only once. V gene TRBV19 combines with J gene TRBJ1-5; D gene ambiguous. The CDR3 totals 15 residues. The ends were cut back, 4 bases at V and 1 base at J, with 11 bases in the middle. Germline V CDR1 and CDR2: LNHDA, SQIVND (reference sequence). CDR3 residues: CASSRNSGSNQPQHF. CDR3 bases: TGTGCCAGTAGTAGGAACAGCGGGAGCAATCAGCCCCAGCATTTT.

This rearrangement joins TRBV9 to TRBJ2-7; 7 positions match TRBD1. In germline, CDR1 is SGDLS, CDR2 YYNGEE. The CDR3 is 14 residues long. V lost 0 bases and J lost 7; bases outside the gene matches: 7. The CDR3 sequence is CASSVGTGLGEQYF. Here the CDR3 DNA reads TGTGCCAGCAGCGTAGGGACAGGCTTAGGGGAGCAGTACTTC.

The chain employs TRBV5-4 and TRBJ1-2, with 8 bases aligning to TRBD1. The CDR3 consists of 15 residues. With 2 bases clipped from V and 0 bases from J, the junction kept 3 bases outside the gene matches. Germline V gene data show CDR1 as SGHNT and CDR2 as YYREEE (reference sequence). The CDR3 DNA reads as TGTGCCAGCAGCTTAGACAGGGGCACTAACTATGGCTACACCTTC. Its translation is CASSLDRGTNYGYTF.

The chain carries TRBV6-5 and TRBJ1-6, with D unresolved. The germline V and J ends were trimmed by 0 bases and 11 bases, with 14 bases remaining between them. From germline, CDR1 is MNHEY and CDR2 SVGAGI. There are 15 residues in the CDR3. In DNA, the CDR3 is TGTGCCAGCAGTTACTCGCTAGGAGCCCTCGCACCCCTCCACTTT. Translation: CASSYSLGALAPLHF.

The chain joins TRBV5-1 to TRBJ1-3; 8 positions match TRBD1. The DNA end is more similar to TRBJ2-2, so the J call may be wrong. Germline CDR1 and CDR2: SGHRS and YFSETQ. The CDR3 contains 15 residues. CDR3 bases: TGCGCCAGCAGCTTCGACAGGGGAAGGAACGGGGAGCTGTTTTTT. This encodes CASSFDRGRNGELFF.

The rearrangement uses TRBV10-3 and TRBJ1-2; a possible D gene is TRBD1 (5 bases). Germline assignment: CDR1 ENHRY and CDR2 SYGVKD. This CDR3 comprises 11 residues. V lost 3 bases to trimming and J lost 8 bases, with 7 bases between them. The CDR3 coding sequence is TGTGCCATCAGTGACGGGGGGGGCTACACCTTC. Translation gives CAISDGGGYTF.

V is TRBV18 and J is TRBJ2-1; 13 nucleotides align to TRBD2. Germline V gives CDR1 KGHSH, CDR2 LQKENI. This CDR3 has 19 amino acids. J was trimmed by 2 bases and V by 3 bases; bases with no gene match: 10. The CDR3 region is CASSPMAGTSGVAYNEQFF. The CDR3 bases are TGTGCCAGCTCACCGATGGCCGGGACTAGCGGGGTGGCCTACAATGAGCAGTTCTTC.

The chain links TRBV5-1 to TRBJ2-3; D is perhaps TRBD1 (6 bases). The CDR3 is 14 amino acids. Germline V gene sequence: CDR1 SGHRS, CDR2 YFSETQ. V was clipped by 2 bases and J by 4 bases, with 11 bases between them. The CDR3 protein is CASSFHRDADTQYF. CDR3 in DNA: TGCGCCAGCAGCTTTCACAGGGACGCAGATACGCAGTATTTT.

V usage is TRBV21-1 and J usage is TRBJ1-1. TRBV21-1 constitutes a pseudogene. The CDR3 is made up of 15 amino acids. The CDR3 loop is CASSKESLANTEAFF. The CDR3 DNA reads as TGTGCCAGCAGCAAAGAAAGTCTAGCGAACACTGAAGCTTTCTTT.

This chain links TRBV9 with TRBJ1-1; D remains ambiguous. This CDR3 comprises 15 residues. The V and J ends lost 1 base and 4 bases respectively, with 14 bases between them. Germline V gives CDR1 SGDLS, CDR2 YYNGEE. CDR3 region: CASSVWAQGGTEAFF. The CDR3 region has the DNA TGTGCCAGCAGCGTATGGGCTCAAGGAGGCACTGAAGCTTTCTTT.

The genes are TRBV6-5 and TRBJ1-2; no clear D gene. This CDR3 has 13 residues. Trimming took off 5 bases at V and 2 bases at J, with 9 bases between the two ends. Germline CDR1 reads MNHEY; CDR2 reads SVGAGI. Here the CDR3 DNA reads TGTGCCAGCAGTCTATCCCGAAACTATGGCTACACCTTC. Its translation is CASSLSRNYGYTF.

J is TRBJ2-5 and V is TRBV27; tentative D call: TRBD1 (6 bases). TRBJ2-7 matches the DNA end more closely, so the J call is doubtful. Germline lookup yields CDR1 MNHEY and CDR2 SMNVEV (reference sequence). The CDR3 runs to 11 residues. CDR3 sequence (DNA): TGTGCCAGCTCACAGGGATACGAGCAGTACTTC. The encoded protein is CASSQGYEQYF.

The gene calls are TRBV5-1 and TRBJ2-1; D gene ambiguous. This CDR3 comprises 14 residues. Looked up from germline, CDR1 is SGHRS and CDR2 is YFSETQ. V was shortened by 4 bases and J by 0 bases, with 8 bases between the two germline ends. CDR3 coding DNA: TGCGCCAGCAGCGCGACACTCTCCTACAATGAGCAGTTCTTC. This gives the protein CASSATLSYNEQFF.

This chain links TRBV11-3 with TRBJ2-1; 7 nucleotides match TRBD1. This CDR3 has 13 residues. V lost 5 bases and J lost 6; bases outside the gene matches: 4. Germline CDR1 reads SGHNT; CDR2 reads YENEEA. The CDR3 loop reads CASSGRQGNEQFF. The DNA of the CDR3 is TGTGCCAGCAGCGGGCGACAGGGCAATGAGCAGTTCTTC.